The T cell receptor beta chain under discussion was sequenced for a study of human T cells and chemical hapten exposure. Comments on this clonotype: A much bigger clone sits one base away, suggesting this may be a read error.

One entry per CDR3 protein, called by TCRdb with MiXCR from the RACE reads. The sample records some 300,000 distinct CDR3 sequences, around 5.5% being singletons. Germline V gene sequence: CDR1 LGHNA, CDR2 YNFKEQ. The V gene lost 1 base and the J gene lost 8 bases, with 21 bases spanning the gap. CDR3 length equals 16 residues. Described time point: pre-sensitization, week 0. Treatment: therapeutic diphenylcyclopropenone sensitization with weekly scalp DPC. The sequence derives from a woman aged 18-35 years with alopecia areata. Some clones in this sample may be carry-over from other donors' samples. V is TRBV4-2 and J is TRBJ2-7; weak D call: TRBD1 (6 bases). The material sequenced was whole blood, taken in connection with sensitization to the hapten diphenylcyclopropenone (DPC). In DNA form, the CDR3 reads TGTGCCAGCAGCCAAGGGGTCACAGGGCTTAGGTACAAGCAGTACTTC. This encodes CASSQGVTGLRYKQYF.